This T cell receptor (beta chain) was retrieved from a study of CD8 T cells in ankylosing spondylitis. Regarding the study as a whole: Clones tied to disease were said to be significantly enriched in matched ankylosing spondylitis synovial fluid. Some of the motif variants had earlier been found in reactive arthritis patients' fluid and blood. Seemingly distinctive of ankylosing spondylitis blood was a TCR beta motif formed by eight highly homologous variants.

Libraries for TCR beta were made by quantitative 5'-RACE with molecular barcodes. TCRdb redid the calling of the 5' RACE reads with MiXCR, one entry per CDR3 protein. The sample carries under 200,000 distinct CDR3 sequences, around a tenth recorded once. V shed 4 bases and J 4 bases; nucleotides not matched to a gene: 7. The germline CDR1 and CDR2 sequences are SGHRS and YFSETQ. CDR3 length: 14 residues. At least ten counts were recorded for this clonotype. Its antigen is unidentified. The rearrangement links TRBV5-1 to TRBJ1-1; 7 nucleotides agree with TRBD1. The receptor was derived from a male donor with ankylosing spondylitis or in good health (not recorded which). Sequenced material: blood, either unsorted or a sorted T cell fraction (not recorded which). The chain's CDR3 is CASSTTGLLTEAFF. The CDR3, as DNA: TGCGCCAGCAGCACGACAGGGCTTCTCACTGAAGCTTTCTTT.